The 9 T cell receptor beta chains in this list originate from one sample, sequenced in a study of blood T cell repertoires in COVID-19. Some clones are missing from TCRdb's copy, which holds only in-frame ones; the method was immunoSEQ multiplex PCR. This table has about 120,000 clones, around nine tenths appearing once. The sample consisted of peripheral blood. The receptors shown here come from a woman aged 70-85 years who had recovered from COVID-19.

This chain joins TRBV19 and TRBJ1-1; 8 nucleotides match TRBD1. With V trimmed by 6 bases and J by 1 base, 4 bases remained unmatched. CDR1 and CDR2 from the germline V gene are LNHDA and SQIVND (reference sequence). This CDR3 contains 14 residues. This CDR3 reads CASRVGQGNTEAFF. The DNA of the CDR3 is TGTGCCAGTAGAGTAGGACAGGGGAACACTGAAGCTTTCTTT.

This clone has only a few counts. V is TRBV23-1 and J is TRBJ2-1; TRBD2 aligns across 10 bases. TRBV23-1 carries the ORF label, with uncertain function. With 0 bases clipped from V and 4 bases from J, the junction kept 6 bases outside the gene matches. The CDR3 consists of 17 residues. CDR3 region: CASSQSTLAGPYNEQFF. The DNA for the CDR3 is TGCGCCAGCAGTCAATCGACACTAGCGGGACCTTACAATGAGCAGTTCTTC.

This chain joins TRBV29-1 and TRBJ1-2, with D unresolved. The CDR3 spans 12 residues. The V gene's germline CDR1 is SQVTM and CDR2 ANQGSEA. Trimming removed 7 bases from V and 5 bases from J, with 14 bases in between. CDR3 DNA: TGCAGCGCCGTTTGGAGGCAGTATGGCTACACCTTC. Protein sequence: CSAVWRQYGYTF.

This chain uses TRBV29-1 with TRBJ2-7, with 12 nucleotides matching TRBD1. V dropped 6 bases and J dropped 7; count of bases not matched to a gene: 4. Per germline, CDR1 SQVTM and CDR2 ANQGSEA. There are 12 residues in the CDR3. The CDR3 DNA reads as TGCAGCGTGGGACAGGGGGCGAGAGAGCAGTACTTC. Translated: CSVGQGAREQYF.

The gene calls are TRBV6-6 and TRBJ1-2; D possibly corresponds to TRBD1 (6 bases). CDR1 and CDR2 from the germline V gene are MNHNY and SVGAGI (reference sequence). The CDR3 sequence is 14 residues long. Deletions cut 5 bases from V and 0 bases from J, with 10 bases between. The CDR3 DNA is TGTGCCAGCAGTCGGACAGAGACTAACTATGGCTACACCTTC. Amino acids: CASSRTETNYGYTF.

The rearrangement links TRBV5-4 to TRBJ1-5, with D tentatively TRBD1 (5 bases). CDR3 size: 14 residues. Germline CDR1 and CDR2: SGHNT and YYREEE (reference sequence). V lost 0 bases and J lost 6, with 10 bases in between. Here the CDR3 reads CASSLGQPGQPQHF. The CDR3 DNA follows: TGTGCCAGCAGCTTGGGACAGCCAGGTCAGCCCCAGCATTTT.

This chain connects TRBV7-2 to TRBJ2-1; no reliable D call. CDR1 is SGHTA, CDR2 FQGNSA, per germline. The CDR3 consists of 12 residues. The V end was cut by 4 bases, the J end by 9 bases, with 10 bases between. CDR3 region: CASSSLSAEQFF. The DNA for the CDR3 is TGTGCCAGCAGCTCGCTATCCGCTGAGCAGTTCTTC.

This chain links TRBV20-1 with TRBJ2-5; 8 bases match TRBD2. Trimming at V came to 3 bases and at J to 4 bases, leaving 10 bases not matched to a gene. The CDR3 consists of 15 residues. Germline V gene sequence: CDR1 DFQATT, CDR2 SNEGSKA (reference sequence). In DNA form, the CDR3 reads TGCAGTGCTAGTGATATAGCGGGACAAGGAGAGACCCAGTACTTC. Its translation is CSASDIAGQGETQYF.

This chain connects TRBV7-3 to TRBJ1-4; D possibly corresponds to TRBD1 (5 bases). Germline V gene data show CDR1 as SGHTA and CDR2 as FQGTGA. V was shortened by 5 bases and J by 1 base, with 11 bases between the two germline ends. This CDR3 spans 15 amino acids. In DNA, the CDR3 is TGTGCCAGCAGCGAAACCGGGGGAACTAATGAAAAACTGTTTTTT. Its protein is CASSETGGTNEKLFF.